These 16 T cell receptor beta chains came from one sample sequenced in a study of vaccination effects on CD4 cells after COVID-19. Produced via immunoSEQ multiplex PCR; TCRdb's table is partial and in-frame only. The table includes about 66,000 clones, 70% to 85% detected once. Researchers isolated CD4+ T cells once roughly nine days of culture had elapsed. Either the BNT162b2 or mRNA-1273 vaccine was given to participants in two doses. Antigens for these TCRs are unknown. The input for sequencing was CD4+ T cells from PBMCs cultured without peptide, taken after COVID-19 vaccination. The receptors stem from a human donor who received a COVID-19 vaccine.

This clone was detected once. This rearrangement joins TRBV30 to TRBJ1-2, with D uncertain. The CDR3 contains 11 residues. Looked up from germline, CDR1 is GTSNPN and CDR2 is SVGIG (reference sequence). With 3 bases removed from V and 7 bases from J, the gap between germline ends came to 9 bases. The CDR3 nucleotides read TGTGCCTGGAGGATGTGGGTTGGCTACACCTTC. It is translated as CAWRMWVGYTF.

The chain combines TRBV9 with TRBJ1-1; tentative D call: TRBD1 (5 bases). The V gene's germline CDR1 is SGDLS and CDR2 YYNGEE. The CDR3 consists of 15 residues. The ends were cut back, 4 bases at V and 1 base at J, with 14 bases in the middle. In nucleotides, the CDR3 is TGTGCCAGCAGCAGAGGACAAGCGAGGAACACTGAAGCTTTCTTT. Protein product: CASSRGQARNTEAFF.

The rearrangement joins TRBV30 to TRBJ1-5; 8 positions match TRBD1. Germline CDR1 and CDR2: GTSNPN and SVGIG (reference sequence). CDR3 length: 12 residues. J was trimmed by 6 bases and V by 5 bases; bases with no gene match: 3. CDR3 in DNA: TGTGCCTGGGACAGGGGAGGTCAGCCCCAGCATTTT. It is translated as CAWDRGGQPQHF.

This clone was counted a few times. The chain uses TRBV24-1 and TRBJ2-2; no clear D. Trimming shortened V by 9 bases and J by 7 bases, and 8 bases separated the two germline ends. The CDR3 is made up of 11 amino acids. CDR1 is KGHDR, CDR2 SFDVKD, per germline. CDR3 region: CATSMLGELFF. CDR3 nucleotides: TGTGCCACCTCTATGCTCGGGGAGCTGTTTTTT.

In its sample, this clone was seen a few times. This rearrangement joins TRBV10-1 to TRBJ1-1; possible D gene TRBD1, 6 bases. Germline-derived CDR1 and CDR2 are WNHNN and SYGVQD (reference sequence). Trimming took off 5 bases at V and 0 bases at J, with 10 bases between the two ends. The CDR3 has 14 amino acids. Here the CDR3 DNA reads TGCGCCAGCAGTACAGGGCCGATGAACACTGAAGCTTTCTTT. Its translation: CASSTGPMNTEAFF.

This chain uses TRBV6-5 with TRBJ2-1; 11 bases align to TRBD1. CDR3 length equals 15 residues. V shed 8 bases and J 7 bases; nucleotides not matched to a gene: 10. In germline, CDR1 is MNHEY, CDR2 SVGAGI. The CDR3 nucleotides are TGTGCCAGCGTGTTCGGACAGGGGGCGCGGAATGAGCAGTTCTTC. This gives the protein CASVFGQGARNEQFF.

The rearrangement uses TRBV14 and TRBJ2-1, with 10 bases aligning to TRBD2. Germline V gives CDR1 SGHDN, CDR2 FVKESK. J lost 6 bases, V lost 8 bases, and 7 bases had no gene match. The CDR3 covers 14 residues. Here the CDR3 DNA reads TGTGCCAGCGGGGGGCTAGCGGGGGCCAATGAGCAGTTCTTC. Protein sequence: CASGGLAGANEQFF.

The chain links TRBV19 to TRBJ2-3; 7 nucleotides match TRBD2. Germline V CDR1 and CDR2: LNHDA, SQIVND (reference sequence). The CDR3 totals 17 residues. V gave up 3 bases and J gave up 5 bases; unmatched junction bases: 14. This CDR3 is CASSIRLTSADLDTQYF. The CDR3 region has the DNA TGTGCCAGTAGTATTCGGTTAACTAGCGCCGACTTAGATACGCAGTATTTT.

V is TRBV19 and J is TRBJ2-3, with D perhaps TRBD2 (6 bases). CDR3 length: 17 residues. The germline CDR1 and CDR2 sequences are LNHDA and SQIVND (reference sequence). Trimming removed 4 bases from V and 4 bases from J, with 21 bases in between. The CDR3 sequence: CASSTTRLEVVADTQYF. CDR3 coding DNA: TGTGCCAGTAGTACCACCCGACTAGAAGTGGTGGCAGATACGCAGTATTTT. Drawing the rest from reference TRBV19 and TRBJ2-3, the complete variable domain is DGGITQSPKYLFRKEGQNVTLSCEQNLNHDAMYWYRQDPGQGLRLIYYSQIVNDFQKGDIAEGYSVSREKKESFPLTVTSAQKNPTAFYLCASSTTRLEVVADTQYFGPGTRLTVL.

The V call is TRBV2, the J call TRBJ2-7; D gene ambiguous. The ends were cut back, 2 bases at V and 4 bases at J, with 6 bases in the middle. Germline CDR1 and CDR2: SNHLY and FYNNEI. This CDR3 has 12 amino acids. CDR3 amino acids: CASSEFFYEQYV. The CDR3 DNA follows: TGTGCCAGCAGTGAATTTTTTTACGAGCAGTACGTC.

This rearrangement joins TRBV13 to TRBJ2-5; TRBD1 matches at 9 bases. Germline V gene sequence: CDR1 PRHDT, CDR2 FYEKMQ (reference sequence). The CDR3 has 14 residues. V lost 5 bases to trimming and J lost 1 base; unmatched junction nucleotides: 2. The CDR3 region has the DNA TGTGCCAGCAGCAGGGACAGGGCCCAAGAGACCCAGTACTTC. This codes for CASSRDRAQETQYF.

This clone was seen a single time. V gene TRBV7-2 combines with J gene TRBJ2-5; 7 bases are a match to TRBD2. CDR1 is SGHTA and CDR2 is FQGNSA in the germline V gene. V was pared by 7 bases and J by 4 bases, with 9 bases of the junction left unmatched. CDR3 length: 14 amino acids. This CDR3 is CASTLTAGRETQYF. The CDR3 DNA reads TGTGCCAGCACCTTGACAGCGGGGAGAGAGACCCAGTACTTC.

This chain connects TRBV5-1 to TRBJ2-3, with D possibly TRBD2 on 5 matching bases. Germline CDR1 SGHRS, CDR2 YFSETQ. The CDR3 covers 14 residues. Trimming cost V 1 base and J 2 bases, with 8 bases left between them. CDR3 sequence (DNA): TGCGCCAGCAGCTTGTACGGGGACACAGATACGCAGTATTTT. Amino acid sequence: CASSLYGDTDTQYF.

The chain uses TRBV28 and TRBJ2-7; tentatively, D is TRBD1 (7 bases). Germline-derived CDR1 and CDR2 are MDHEN and SYDVKM. V was shortened by 5 bases and J by 2 bases, with 16 bases between the two germline ends. The CDR3 sequence is 15 residues long. The CDR3 DNA reads TGTGCCAGCAGTGTACCACAGGGGAGGACCTACGAGCAGTACGTC. Translating it yields CASSVPQGRTYEQYV.

This clone was detected only once. CDR3 region: CASSLGLADYNEQFF. CDR3 bases: TGCGCCAGCAGCTTGGGGCTAGCGGACTACAATGAGCAGTTCTTC. This chain connects TRBV5-1 to TRBJ2-1, with 7 positions matching TRBD2. CDR3 length: 15 amino acids. The trim removed 0 bases at V and 3 bases at J, leaving 3 bases unmatched. Germline lookup yields CDR1 SGHRS and CDR2 YFSETQ.

The V gene is TRBV19, the J gene TRBJ2-1, with D maybe TRBD1 (6 bases). Trimming stripped 5 bases from V and 0 bases from J, with 14 bases between. Looked up from germline, CDR1 is LNHDA and CDR2 is SQIVND (reference sequence). The CDR3 length is 16 residues. The DNA of the CDR3 is TGTGCCAGTAGTGCTCTAACAGGGAGCTCCTACAATGAGCAGTTCTTC. As protein: CASSALTGSSYNEQFF.